This T cell receptor beta chain is from a study of early T cells in non-severe SARS-CoV-2 infection. Study as a whole: From unsorted whole blood, bulk RNA was sequenced, and the chains remained unpaired. Study conclusions and caveats: Comparison of clonotypes with VDJdb favored anti-spike CD8 responses while missing private and CD4 specificities.

This clonotype has only a few counts. What it binds is not known. Germline loops: CDR1 SGHAT, CDR2 FQNNGV. The CDR3 covers 15 residues. The junction had 1 base not matched to a gene; V was cut back by 1 base and J by 0 bases. Researchers tagged individual cDNA molecules with unique molecular identifiers. MiXCR, applied by TCRdb to the 5' RACE reads, yields one record per CDR3 protein. The table records roughly 92,000 distinct CDR3 sequences, approximately 12% of them present only once. V and J are TRBV11-2 and TRBJ2-5; 8 positions match TRBD1. The TCR sequence derives from an adult who was a healthcare worker with PCR-confirmed SARS-CoV-2 infection or an uninfected control (not recorded which). The sequenced sample was whole blood, obtained at baseline. CDR3 region: CASSLGDRYQETQYF. Here the CDR3 DNA reads TGTGCCAGCAGCTTAGGGGACAGGTACCAAGAGACCCAGTACTTC.